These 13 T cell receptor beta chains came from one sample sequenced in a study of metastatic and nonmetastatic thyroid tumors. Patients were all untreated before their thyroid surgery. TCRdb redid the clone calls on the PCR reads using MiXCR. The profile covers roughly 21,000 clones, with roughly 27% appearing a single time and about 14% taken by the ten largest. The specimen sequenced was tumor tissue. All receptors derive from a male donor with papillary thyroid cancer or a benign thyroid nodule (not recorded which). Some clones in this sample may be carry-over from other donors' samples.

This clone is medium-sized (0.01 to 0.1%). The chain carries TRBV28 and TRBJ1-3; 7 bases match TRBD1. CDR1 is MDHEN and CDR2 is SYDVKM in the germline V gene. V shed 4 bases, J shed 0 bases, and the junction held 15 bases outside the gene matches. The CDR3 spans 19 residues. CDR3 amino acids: CASSSLRQGVGGSGNTIYF. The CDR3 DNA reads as TGTGCCAGCAGTTCCCTTCGACAGGGCGTTGGGGGCTCTGGAAACACCATATATTTT.

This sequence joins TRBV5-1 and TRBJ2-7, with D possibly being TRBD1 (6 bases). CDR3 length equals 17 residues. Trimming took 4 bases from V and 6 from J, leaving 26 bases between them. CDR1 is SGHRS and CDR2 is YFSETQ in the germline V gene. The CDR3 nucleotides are TGCGCCAGCAGCACGTTTATAATAGGGGCTGGGGGCGCCGAGCAGTACTTC. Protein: CASSTFIIGAGGAEQYF. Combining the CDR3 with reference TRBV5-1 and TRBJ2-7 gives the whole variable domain KAGVTQTPRYLIKTRGQQVTLSCSPISGHRSVSWYQQTPGQGLQFLFEYFSETQRNKGNFPGRFSGRQFSNSRSEMNVSTLELGDSALYLCASSTFIIGAGGAEQYFGPGTRLTVT.

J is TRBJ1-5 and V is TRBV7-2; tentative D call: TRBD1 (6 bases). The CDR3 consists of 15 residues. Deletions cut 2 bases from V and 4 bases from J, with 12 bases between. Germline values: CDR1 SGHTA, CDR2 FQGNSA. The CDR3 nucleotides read TGTGCCAGCAGCTTATCCCAGGGGTTAAATCAGCCCCAGCATTTT. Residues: CASSLSQGLNQPQHF.

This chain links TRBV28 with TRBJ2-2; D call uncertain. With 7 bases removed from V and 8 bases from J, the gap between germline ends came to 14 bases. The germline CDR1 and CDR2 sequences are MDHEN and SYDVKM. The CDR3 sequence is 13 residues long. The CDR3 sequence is CASTPPSTGELFF. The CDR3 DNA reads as TGTGCCAGCACCCCCCCGAGCACTGGGGAGCTGTTTTTT.

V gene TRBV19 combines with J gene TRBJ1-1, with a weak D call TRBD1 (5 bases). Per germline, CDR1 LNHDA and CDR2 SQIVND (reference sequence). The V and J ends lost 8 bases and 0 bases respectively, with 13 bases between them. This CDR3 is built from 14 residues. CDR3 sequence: CASRSPGMNTEAFF. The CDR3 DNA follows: TGTGCCAGTCGCTCTCCAGGGATGAACACTGAAGCTTTCTTT.

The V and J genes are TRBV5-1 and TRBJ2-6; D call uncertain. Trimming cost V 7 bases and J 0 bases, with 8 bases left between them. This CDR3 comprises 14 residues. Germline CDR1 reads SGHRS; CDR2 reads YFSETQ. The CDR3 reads CASQTRSGANVLTF. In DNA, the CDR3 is TGCGCCAGCCAGACCCGCTCTGGGGCCAACGTCCTGACTTTC.

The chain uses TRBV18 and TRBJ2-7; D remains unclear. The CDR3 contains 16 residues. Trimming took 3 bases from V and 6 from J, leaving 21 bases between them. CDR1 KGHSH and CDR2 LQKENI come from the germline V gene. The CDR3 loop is CASSPSAGSRIVEQYF. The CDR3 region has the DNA TGTGCCAGCTCACCGTCGGCAGGATCCCGGATCGTCGAGCAGTACTTC.

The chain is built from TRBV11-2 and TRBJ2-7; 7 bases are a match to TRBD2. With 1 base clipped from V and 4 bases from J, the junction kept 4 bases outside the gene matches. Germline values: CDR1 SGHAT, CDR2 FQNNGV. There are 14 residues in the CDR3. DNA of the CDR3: TGTGCCAGCAGCTTAGGGCTAGCGGATTACGAGCAGTACTTC. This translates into CASSLGLADYEQYF. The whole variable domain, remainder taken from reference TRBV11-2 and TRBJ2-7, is EAGVAQSPRYKIIEKRQSVAFWCNPISGHATLYWYQQILGQGPKLLIQFQNNGVVDDSQLPKDRFSAERLKGVDSTLKIQPAKLEDSAVYLCASSLGLADYEQYFGPGTRLTVT.

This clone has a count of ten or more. This chain's CDR3 is CASTGLKETQYF. In DNA, the CDR3 is TGTGCCAGCACGGGACTTAAAGAGACCCAGTACTTC. The genes are TRBV11-2 and TRBJ2-5; a weak D match, TRBD2 (6 bases). The germline CDR1 and CDR2 sequences are SGHAT and FQNNGV. CDR3 length: 12 amino acids. V was pared by 7 bases and J by 3 bases, with 9 bases between.

The CDR3 DNA reads TGTGCCACCAGCAGGACAGGCCAGGGCGAGCAGTACTTC. Translating gives CATSRTGQGEQYF. The chain has TRBV15 and TRBJ2-7; D perhaps matches TRBD1 (6 bases). Per the germline V gene, CDR1 is LNHNV and CDR2 is YYDKDF (reference sequence). Trimming took off 3 bases at V and 6 bases at J, with 12 bases between the two ends. CDR3 length: 13 amino acids.

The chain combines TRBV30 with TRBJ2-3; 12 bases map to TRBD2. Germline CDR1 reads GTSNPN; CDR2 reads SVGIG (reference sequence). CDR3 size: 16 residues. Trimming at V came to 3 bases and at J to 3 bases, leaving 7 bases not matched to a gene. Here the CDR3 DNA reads TGTGCCTGGAGCTCCGGACTAGCGGGAAGAACAGATACGCAGTATTTT. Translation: CAWSSGLAGRTDTQYF.

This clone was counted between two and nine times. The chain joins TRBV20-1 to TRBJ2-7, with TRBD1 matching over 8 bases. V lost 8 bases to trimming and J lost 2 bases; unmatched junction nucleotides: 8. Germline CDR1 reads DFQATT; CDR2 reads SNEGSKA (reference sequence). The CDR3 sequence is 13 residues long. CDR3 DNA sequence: TGCAGTATGACCCCGACAGGGGCCTACGAGCAGTACTTC. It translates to CSMTPTGAYEQYF.

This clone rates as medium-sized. In nucleotides, the CDR3 is TGCAGTGCTTGGGACTCCCGTTCCTACGAGCAGTACTTC. Encoded protein: CSAWDSRSYEQYF. The rearrangement links TRBV20-1 to TRBJ2-7, with D maybe TRBD2 (6 bases). CDR1 and CDR2 (germline): DFQATT, SNEGSKA (reference sequence). Deletions cut 5 bases from V and 1 base from J, with 12 bases between. CDR3 length equals 13 residues.